The source of this T cell receptor beta chain is a study of shared clonotypes between healthy human individuals. Deep-level settings were used for running the assay. Profiling relied on immunoSEQ multiplex PCR, and the TCRdb table lists in-frame clones only, not all of them. The table shows about 2.2 million clones, with around 95% occurring only once. Selected positively for CCR7 and CD45RO-negative, naive CD8 cells excluded terminally differentiated effector memory CD45RA+ cells. Study-level points and caveats: Despite large depth, sorted-subset datasets appeared incompletely sequenced. In contrast to clonotypes shared by all four donors, non-shared clonotypes had lower generation probabilities. Memory subsets generally showed lower estimated richness than naive subsets.

Germline V gene lookup returns CDR1 SGHAT and CDR2 FQNNGV. V was clipped by 5 bases and J by 4 bases; unmatched bases: 8. The CDR3 consists of 16 residues. This clone was detected once. The antigen is undetermined. The J gene is TRBJ2-7, the V gene TRBV11-2; 13 bases are shared with TRBD2. Sequencing was performed on naive CD8+ T cells from PBMCs. The source is a man between 18 and 35 years old in good health. Some clones in this sample may be carry-over from other donors' samples. This chain's CDR3 is CASSPGPGLAGYEQYF. The CDR3 DNA sequence: TGTGCCAGCAGCCCGGGGCCGGGACTAGCGGGATACGAGCAGTACTTC.